This T cell receptor (beta chain) is drawn from a study of T-cell memory formation after mild COVID-19. The V and J ends lost 6 bases and 4 bases respectively, with 18 bases between them. CDR3 length: 15 residues. TCRdb passed the 5' RACE reads through MiXCR, listing each CDR3 protein once. The sample contains a few hundred thousand distinct CDR3 sequences, approximately 24% of which appear only once. The material sequenced was PBMCs or a T cell subset sorted from them (not recorded which). The receptor's source is an adult woman who had mild COVID-19 (a few samples of this study predate the infection). Cell type and time point are not known. The rearrangement uses TRBV12-3 or TRBV12-4 and TRBJ2-5, with D possibly called TRBD1 or TRBD2 (5 bases each). The CDR3 nucleotides read TGTGCCAGCAGCAAATCCGGGACCTCCGGAGAGACCCAGTACTTC. It translates to CASSKSGTSGETQYF.